These 14 T cell receptor beta chains came from one sample sequenced in a study of blood T cell repertoires in COVID-19. Sequencing used immunoSEQ multiplex PCR; TCRdb keeps in-frame clones, though not all of them. The table shows 140,000 or so clones, with approximately 91% occurring only once. What was sequenced was peripheral blood. The source is a man aged 65-85 years with acute or convalescent COVID-19.

The rearrangement uses TRBV10-3 and TRBJ2-7, with 8 bases identical to TRBD2. The CDR3 contains 15 residues. In germline, CDR1 is ENHRY, CDR2 SYGVKD. Trimming cost V 3 bases and J 7 bases; bases outside gene matches: 11. Here the CDR3 DNA reads TGTGCCATCAGTGATCAACAGCGGGAGACTAAGGAGCAGTACTTC. It yields the protein CAISDQQRETKEQYF.

This clone was counted only a few times. This chain joins TRBV7-8 and TRBJ2-7, with D unclear. The germline V gene encodes CDR1 SGHVS and CDR2 FQNEAQ. Between the trimmed V and J ends, which lost 3 bases and 2 bases, there was a span of 14 bases. This CDR3 is 15 amino acids long. CDR3 sequence reads: CASSFPLSAAYEQYF. The CDR3 region has the DNA TGTGCCAGCAGCTTTCCGCTGAGCGCGGCCTACGAGCAGTACTTC. Using reference TRBV7-8 and TRBJ2-7 for the parts outside the CDR3, the full variable domain is GAGVSQSPRYKVAKRGQDVALRCDPISGHVSLFWYQQALGQGPEFLTYFQNEAQLDKSGLPSDRFFAERPEGSVSTLKIQRTQQEDSAVYLCASSFPLSAAYEQYFGPGTRLTVT.

V is TRBV3-1 (or the pseudogene TRBV3-2) and J is TRBJ1-2; 7 bases are a match to TRBD1. The trim removed 4 bases at V and 5 bases at J, leaving 7 bases unmatched. The CDR3 has 14 amino acids. Germline V gene sequence: CDR1 LGHDT, CDR2 YNNKEL (reference sequence). Here the CDR3 reads CASSPRQGRYGYTF. CDR3 coding DNA: TGTGCCAGCAGCCCTCGACAGGGCCGATATGGCTACACCTTC.

The chain uses TRBV6-6 and TRBJ2-3; TRBD1 agrees at 7 bases. This CDR3 contains 15 residues. Germline V lookup: CDR1 MNHNY, CDR2 SVGAGI (reference sequence). Trimming cost V 2 bases and J 1 base; bases outside gene matches: 3. Here the CDR3 reads CASSYLGTGTDTQYF. The CDR3 DNA follows: TGTGCCAGCAGTTACCTCGGGACAGGCACAGATACGCAGTATTTT.

This CDR3 reads CASSVEARKEQFF. The DNA of the CDR3 is TGTGCCAGCAGTGTTGAGGCCCGGAAAGAGCAGTTCTTC. The chain employs TRBV2 and TRBJ2-1; no reliable D call. CDR3 length: 13 amino acids. CDR1 and CDR2 (germline): SNHLY, FYNNEI. V was pared by 4 bases and J by 10 bases, with 14 bases between.

This clone was seen only once. The J gene is TRBJ1-6, the V gene TRBV3-1 (or the pseudogene TRBV3-2), with D perhaps TRBD1 (6 bases). The V and J ends lost 1 base and 10 bases respectively, with 14 bases between them. This CDR3 is built from 15 residues. The germline V gene has CDR1 LGHDT and CDR2 YNNKEL (reference sequence). The CDR3 bases are TGTGCCAGCAGCCAAGGGGGGCAGTTGGGATCACCCCTCCACTTT. Protein sequence: CASSQGGQLGSPLHF.

The rearrangement uses TRBV5-6 and TRBJ1-2, with D unresolved. Germline values: CDR1 SGHDT, CDR2 YYEEEE. The CDR3 contains 13 residues. V lost 4 bases to trimming and J lost 3 bases, with 10 bases between them. In nucleotides, the CDR3 is TGTGCCAGCAGCCCTTGGGCTGACTATGGCTACACCTTC. Amino acids: CASSPWADYGYTF.

This chain connects TRBV14 to TRBJ2-5; 7 bases are shared with TRBD1. V lost 4 bases to trimming and J lost 0 bases; unmatched junction nucleotides: 5. CDR1 and CDR2 (germline): SGHDN, FVKESK. CDR3 length: 15 residues. DNA of the CDR3: TGTGCCAGCAGCCCTACGACAGGGAACCAAGAGACCCAGTACTTC. This codes for CASSPTTGNQETQYF.

This clone has a single count. Its ends do not fully match the called genes, so a read error is possible. CDR3 protein: CARRGGGASYEQYF. CDR3 DNA sequence: TGCGCCCGCAGGGGCGGGGGGGCCTCCTACGAGCAGTACTTC. The chain uses TRBV5-1 and TRBJ2-7, with 9 bases aligning to TRBD2. In germline, CDR1 is SGHRS, CDR2 YFSETQ. CDR3 length: 14 residues.

This clone was seen only a few times. V gene TRBV5-1 combines with J gene TRBJ2-7; tentative D call: TRBD1 (5 bases). CDR3 length: 12 amino acids. V was pared by 3 bases and J by 3 bases, with 7 bases between. Germline CDR1 reads SGHRS; CDR2 reads YFSETQ. The CDR3 spells CASSSDSYEQYF. The CDR3 region has the DNA TGCGCCAGCAGCTCAGACAGCTACGAGCAGTACTTC.

J is TRBJ2-1 and V is TRBV28; 7 bases map to TRBD2. Germline CDR1 and CDR2: MDHEN and SYDVKM. The CDR3 runs to 16 residues. V was clipped by 4 bases and J by 0 bases; unmatched bases: 6. The CDR3 protein is CASSSPAGSSYNEQFF. The CDR3 region has the DNA TGTGCCAGCAGTTCCCCAGCGGGGAGCTCCTACAATGAGCAGTTCTTC.

This chain links TRBV10-3 with TRBJ2-5, with a possible D match to TRBD2 (6 bases). V lost 2 bases to trimming and J lost 2 bases, with 9 bases between them. CDR3 size: 14 residues. The V gene's germline CDR1 is ENHRY and CDR2 SYGVKD. The CDR3, as DNA: TGTGCCATCAGTGAGACGGAGGGACAAGAGACCCAGTACTTC. Residues: CAISETEGQETQYF.

The chain employs TRBV9 and TRBJ1-2; weak D call: TRBD1 (6 bases). Germline loops: CDR1 SGDLS, CDR2 YYNGEE. V lost 4 bases and J lost 6, with 10 bases in between. The length of the CDR3 is 12 residues. The CDR3 loop is CASSMDSHGYTF. The CDR3 bases are TGTGCCAGCAGCATGGACAGCCATGGCTACACCTTC. The full variable domain, its missing parts supplied by reference TRBV9 and TRBJ1-2, is DSGVTQTPKHLITATGQRVTLRCSPRSGDLSVYWYQQSLDQGLQFLIQYYNGEERAKGNILERFSAQQFPDLHSELNLSSLELGDSALYFCASSMDSHGYTFGSGTRLTVV.

This sequence joins TRBV19 and TRBJ1-3, with TRBD1 identical over 7 bases. V was pared by 4 bases and J by 0 bases, with 18 bases of the junction left unmatched. Germline V gives CDR1 LNHDA, CDR2 SQIVND (reference sequence). The CDR3 is 20 amino acids. CDR3 coding DNA: TGTGCCAGTAGTAGACGACAGGGTAGGGGCCGCGGGGACTCTGGAAACACCATATATTTT. Protein sequence: CASSRRQGRGRGDSGNTIYF.